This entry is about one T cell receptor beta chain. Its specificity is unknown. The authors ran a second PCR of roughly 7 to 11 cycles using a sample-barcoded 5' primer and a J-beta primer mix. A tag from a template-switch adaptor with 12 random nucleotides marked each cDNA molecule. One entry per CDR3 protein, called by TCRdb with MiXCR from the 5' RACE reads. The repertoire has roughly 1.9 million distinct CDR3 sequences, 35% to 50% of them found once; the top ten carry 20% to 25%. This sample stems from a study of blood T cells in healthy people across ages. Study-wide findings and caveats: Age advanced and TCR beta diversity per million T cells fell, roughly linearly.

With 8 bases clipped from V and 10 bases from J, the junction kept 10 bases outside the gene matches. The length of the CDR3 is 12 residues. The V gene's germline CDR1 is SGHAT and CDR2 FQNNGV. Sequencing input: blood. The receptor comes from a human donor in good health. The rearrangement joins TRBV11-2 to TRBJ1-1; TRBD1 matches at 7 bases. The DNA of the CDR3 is TGTGCCAGCGGAATACAGGGGCGGCGAGCTTTCTTT. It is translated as CASGIQGRRAFF. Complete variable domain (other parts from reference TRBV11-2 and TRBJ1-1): EAGVAQSPRYKIIEKRQSVAFWCNPISGHATLYWYQQILGQGPKLLIQFQNNGVVDDSQLPKDRFSAERLKGVDSTLKIQPAKLEDSAVYLCASGIQGRRAFFGQGTRLTVV.